Following are 10 T cell receptor beta chains from one sample sequenced in a study of Ad26.COV2.S vaccination and SARS-CoV-2 variants. Using immunoSEQ multiplex PCR, the repertoire was profiled, and TCRdb retains in-frame clones only, with some absent. Here the sample spans hundreds of thousands of clones, about 88% being singletons. Treatment in this sample: some 20 received Ad26.COV2.S at low or high dose, single or two shots; about 5 received placebo; per-sample allocation not given. Collection of samples fell on day 63 after the first vaccine or placebo injection. The sequencing here drew on peripheral blood, taken in a trial of Ad26.COV2.S vaccine versus placebo. Receptor source: a person between 18 and 59 years old who received the Ad26.COV2.S COVID-19 vaccine or a placebo.

This chain connects TRBV12-3 or TRBV12-4 to TRBJ2-1; either TRBD1 or TRBD2 may fit D (5 bases each). The CDR3 has 12 residues. The germline V and J ends were trimmed by 6 bases and 12 bases, with 15 bases remaining between them. The CDR3 region has the DNA TGTGCCAGCAGCCCCGGGACCGAGGCGCAGTTCTTC. Its translation is CASSPGTEAQFF.

The rearrangement joins TRBV27 to TRBJ1-4, with D unresolved. The CDR3 is 11 amino acids. In germline, CDR1 is MNHEY, CDR2 SMNVEV (reference sequence). The V end was cut by 6 bases, the J end by 4 bases, with 3 bases between. CDR3 nucleotides: TGTGCCAGCAGGGGTAATGAAAAACTGTTTTTT. It codes for CASRGNEKLFF.

The chain is built from TRBV6-5 and TRBJ1-1, with D hard to call. Germline V lookup: CDR1 MNHEY, CDR2 SVGAGI. This CDR3 is built from 13 residues. The V end was cut by 2 bases, the J end by 6 bases, with 10 bases between. As DNA, the CDR3 is TGTGCCAGCAGTTACGCGAGTGGTGCTGAAGCTTTCTTT. Amino acids: CASSYASGAEAFF.

This clone showed up many times. J is TRBJ2-1 and V is TRBV7-6, with 8 bases matching TRBD1. CDR1 and CDR2 from the germline V gene are SGHVS and FNYEAQ. The CDR3 is 13 amino acids. The junction had 4 bases not matched to a gene; V was cut back by 5 bases and J by 7 bases. The CDR3 nucleotides are TGTGCCAGCAGCGCGGACAGGGTTAATGAGCAGTTCTTC. Encoded protein: CASSADRVNEQFF.

This rearrangement joins TRBV6-5 to TRBJ2-7, with D unresolved. Trimming removed 2 bases from V and 2 bases from J, with 10 bases in between. The germline CDR1 and CDR2 sequences are MNHEY and SVGAGI. CDR3 length: 14 residues. The chain's CDR3 is CASSYRLGTYEQYF. The CDR3 nucleotides are TGTGCCAGCAGTTACAGACTGGGCACCTACGAGCAGTACTTC.

This clone was picked up one time. The rearrangement links TRBV6-5 to TRBJ2-7, with D perhaps matching TRBD1 or TRBD2 (5 bases each). CDR1 and CDR2 from the germline V gene are MNHEY and SVGAGI. The CDR3 covers 13 residues. The V end lost 4 bases, the J end lost 5 bases, and 12 bases lay between the germline ends. CDR3 loop: CASSFPGTHEQYF. The CDR3 region has the DNA TGTGCCAGCAGTTTCCCAGGGACCCACGAGCAGTACTTC.

The rearrangement uses TRBV3-1 (or the pseudogene TRBV3-2) and TRBJ1-1, with D possibly TRBD1 on 5 matching bases. Germline-derived CDR1 and CDR2 are LGHDT and YNNKEL (reference sequence). The CDR3 length is 15 residues. Trimming took 4 bases from V and 0 from J, leaving 12 bases between them. CDR3 coding DNA: TGTGCCAGCAGCCGGGGCACCGGCATGAACACTGAAGCTTTCTTT. It specifies CASSRGTGMNTEAFF.

The V gene is TRBV30, the J gene TRBJ1-2, with D perhaps TRBD1 (5 bases). The CDR3 consists of 13 residues. V lost 0 bases to trimming and J lost 8 bases, with 13 bases between them. Germline V gene lookup returns CDR1 GTSNPN and CDR2 SVGIG (reference sequence). The CDR3: CAWSVLPGQGYTF. CDR3 nucleotide sequence: TGTGCCTGGAGTGTATTACCGGGGCAAGGCTACACCTTC.

The chain recombines TRBV11-2 with TRBJ2-7, with TRBD1 matching over 7 bases. Trimming took 4 bases from V and 3 from J; bases not matched to a gene: 6. Germline lookup yields CDR1 SGHAT and CDR2 FQNNGV. This CDR3 region has 14 residues. CDR3 amino acids: CASSSPGQYYEQYF. CDR3 nucleotide sequence: TGTGCCAGCAGCTCTCCGGGACAGTACTACGAGCAGTACTTC.

The chain has TRBV19 and TRBJ1-4; TRBD1 matches at 7 bases. V dropped 2 bases and J dropped 3; count of bases not matched to a gene: 3. CDR3 length: 15 residues. Germline V gene sequence: CDR1 LNHDA, CDR2 SQIVND (reference sequence). The CDR3 reads CASSITGDSNEKLFF. The CDR3 nucleotides are TGTGCCAGTAGTATAACAGGGGACTCTAATGAAAAACTGTTTTTT.